This entry concerns a single TCR beta chain. This record belongs to a study of blood T cell repertoires in COVID-19. In the study overall: COVID-19 samples collected from the United States, Italy and Spain covered acute and convalescent phases.

V lost 6 bases, J lost 4 bases, and 18 bases lay in between. The CDR3 has 15 residues. CDR1 MGHDK and CDR2 SYGVNS come from the germline V gene. Followed longitudinally, the Seattle patients had been enrolled during active infection. The assay was immunoSEQ multiplex PCR, and TCRdb's table has in-frame clones only and misses some. The sample yields hundreds of thousands of clones, around 90% seen once. Input material: peripheral blood. The chain links TRBV25-1 to TRBJ1-1; D may be TRBD1 (6 bases). This sequence originates from a woman aged 70-85 years with COVID-19, enrolled during active disease. CDR3 region: CASSGLNRVGTEAFF. CDR3 DNA sequence: TGTGCCAGCAGCGGCCTTAACAGGGTGGGCACTGAAGCTTTCTTT.